A single sample gave rise to the 22 T cell receptor beta chains below, sequenced in a study of blood T cell repertoires in COVID-19. The assay was immunoSEQ multiplex PCR, and TCRdb's table has in-frame clones only and misses some. This table holds 250,000 to 300,000 clones, around nine tenths found once. Sequencing input: peripheral blood. Receptor source: a woman under 40 with COVID-19, enrolled during active disease.

V usage is TRBV11-2 and J usage is TRBJ2-7; unclear D gene. With 1 base removed from V and 0 bases from J, the gap between germline ends came to 4 bases. The CDR3 totals 13 residues. The germline gives CDR1 SGHAT, CDR2 FQNNGV. The CDR3 bases are TGTGCCAGCAGCTTAGCGTACTCCTACGAGCAGTACTTC. Amino acid sequence: CASSLAYSYEQYF.

This sequence joins TRBV13 and TRBJ2-2, with D perhaps matching TRBD1 (5 bases). This CDR3 has 16 amino acids. Germline lookup yields CDR1 PRHDT and CDR2 FYEKMQ (reference sequence). V lost 5 bases to trimming and J lost 6 bases, with 19 bases between them. DNA for the CDR3: TGTGCCAGCAGCCGGCTAAGTACCTTAGGGGCCGGGGAGCTGTTTTTT. Protein product: CASSRLSTLGAGELFF. Using reference TRBV13 and TRBJ2-2 for the parts outside the CDR3, the full variable domain is AAGVIQSPRHLIKEKRETATLKCYPIPRHDTVYWYQQGPGQDPQFLISFYEKMQSDKGSIPDRFSAQQFSDYHSELNMSSLELGDSALYFCASSRLSTLGAGELFFGEGSRLTVL.

This clone occurred many times. The chain combines TRBV5-1 with TRBJ2-7; TRBD2 matches 7 bases. Germline CDR1 SGHRS, CDR2 YFSETQ. The V segment lost 3 bases and the J segment 1 base; nucleotides outside the gene matches: 1. The CDR3 totals 13 residues. CDR3 amino acids: CASSSLASYEQYF. The CDR3 coding sequence is TGCGCCAGCAGCTCACTAGCGTCCTACGAGCAGTACTTC. The entire variable domain, with the rest obtained from reference TRBV5-1 and TRBJ2-7, is as follows: KAGVTQTPRYLIKTRGQQVTLSCSPISGHRSVSWYQQTPGQGLQFLFEYFSETQRNKGNFPGRFSGRQFSNSRSEMNVSTLELGDSALYLCASSSLASYEQYFGPGTRLTVT.

The gene calls are TRBV11-2 and TRBJ2-7; TRBD2 matches 9 bases. This CDR3 is built from 14 residues. Trimming cost V 3 bases and J 3 bases; bases outside gene matches: 3. From germline, CDR1 is SGHAT and CDR2 FQNNGV. The CDR3 sequence: CASSFSGRSYEQYF. The CDR3 DNA is TGTGCCAGCAGCTTTAGCGGGAGAAGCTACGAGCAGTACTTC.

This clone showed up just a few times. The V call is TRBV24-1, the J call TRBJ2-7; 11 bases map to TRBD1. With 4 bases clipped from V and 3 bases from J, the junction kept 4 bases outside the gene matches. Germline CDR1 is KGHDR and CDR2 is SFDVKD. The CDR3 length is 15 residues. CDR3 amino acids: CATSETGTGGYEQYF. As DNA, the CDR3 is TGTGCCACCAGTGAGACCGGGACAGGGGGCTACGAGCAGTACTTC.

V usage is TRBV5-1 and J usage is TRBJ1-2; D uncertain. The germline V gene encodes CDR1 SGHRS and CDR2 YFSETQ. With 1 base removed from V and 4 bases from J, the gap between germline ends came to 8 bases. CDR3 length: 13 amino acids. The CDR3 region is CASSLNTGYGYTF. The CDR3 DNA is TGCGCCAGCAGCTTGAATACGGGCTATGGCTACACCTTC.

This clone was counted a few times. The chain combines TRBV3-1 (or the pseudogene TRBV3-2) with TRBJ2-7, with a tentative D call TRBD2 (6 bases). V lost 4 bases to trimming and J lost 2 bases, with 12 bases between them. This CDR3 comprises 14 residues. Germline lookup yields CDR1 LGHDT and CDR2 YNNKEL (reference sequence). The CDR3 protein is CASSRYSGPYEQYF. The CDR3 DNA follows: TGTGCCAGCAGCCGTTATAGCGGACCCTACGAGCAGTACTTC.

The V gene is TRBV19, the J gene TRBJ2-6; 9 bases line up with TRBD1. V was clipped by 8 bases and J by 4 bases; unmatched bases: 6. CDR3 length equals 15 residues. Germline CDR1 is LNHDA and CDR2 is SQIVND (reference sequence). In nucleotides, the CDR3 is TGTGCCAGTGAGGACAGGGGATCCGGGGCCAACGTCCTGACTTTC. Protein sequence: CASEDRGSGANVLTF.

This clone was recorded only once. J is TRBJ2-2 and V is TRBV10-1, with 9 bases lining up with TRBD2. Losses at the gene ends were 3 bases for V and 7 bases for J; bases not matched to a gene: 6. The CDR3 spans 15 residues. The V gene's germline CDR1 is WNHNN and CDR2 SYGVQD (reference sequence). CDR3 in amino acids: CASSDWREGHGELFF. DNA for the CDR3: TGCGCCAGCAGTGACTGGCGGGAGGGCCACGGGGAGCTGTTTTTT.

The rearrangement uses TRBV5-6 and TRBJ2-5; 8 bases match TRBD1. J was trimmed by 4 bases and V by 1 base; bases with no gene match: 3. Germline CDR1 is SGHDT and CDR2 is YYEEEE. This CDR3 has 14 residues. The CDR3 DNA reads as TGTGCCAGCAGCTTGTACACAGGGGGAGAGACCCAGTACTTC. Translating it yields CASSLYTGGETQYF.

This clone has a single count. The gene calls are TRBV4-1 and TRBJ1-3; tentative D call: TRBD1 (5 bases). This CDR3 spans 15 amino acids. Between the trimmed V and J ends, which lost 3 bases and 7 bases, there was a span of 16 bases. Germline CDR1 and CDR2: MGHRA and YSYEKL. The CDR3 DNA reads TGCGCCAGCAGCCAGGGGCGTTGGGGATTGAACACCATATATTTT. This encodes CASSQGRWGLNTIYF.

The genes are TRBV7-9 and TRBJ2-7, with 9 positions matching TRBD2. Germline CDR1 SEHNR, CDR2 FQNEAQ (reference sequence). V lost 6 bases and J lost 5; bases outside the gene matches: 5. CDR3 size: 13 residues. The CDR3 region is CASRPSGIDEQYF. CDR3 in DNA: TGTGCCAGCAGGCCTAGCGGGATTGACGAGCAGTACTTC.

The J gene is TRBJ2-7, the V gene TRBV28; TRBD2 matches at 8 bases. CDR1 MDHEN and CDR2 SYDVKM come from the germline V gene. This CDR3 has 13 residues. The V gene end was trimmed by 6 bases and the J gene end by 9 bases; junction bases not matched to a gene: 10. The CDR3 nucleotides read TGTGCCAGCAGAGGCCTAGCGGGCTTGGGGCAGTACTTC. This gives the protein CASRGLAGLGQYF.

The V call is TRBV4-1, the J call TRBJ1-2; 8 bases line up with TRBD1. J was trimmed by 8 bases and V by 3 bases; bases with no gene match: 17. The CDR3 is 17 residues long. Germline loops: CDR1 MGHRA, CDR2 YSYEKL. CDR3 protein: CASSQPPSQGAVEGYTF. The CDR3, as DNA: TGCGCCAGCAGCCAGCCCCCAAGTCAGGGGGCAGTTGAGGGCTACACCTTC.

This chain links TRBV5-4 with TRBJ2-7, with 7 bases identical to TRBD2. Unmatched junction bases numbered 6, after V lost 4 bases and J lost 2 bases. CDR1 is SGHNT and CDR2 is YYREEE in the germline V gene (reference sequence). CDR3 length equals 14 residues. The CDR3 DNA is TGTGCCAGCAGCATGGGGGGGGGACCCTACGAGCAGTACTTC. It specifies CASSMGGGPYEQYF.

This chain uses TRBV6-6 with TRBJ1-4; TRBD1 aligns across 9 bases. Germline loops: CDR1 MNHNY, CDR2 SVGAGI (reference sequence). The CDR3 is 15 amino acids. J lost 6 bases, V lost 5 bases, and 7 bases had no gene match. CDR3 in DNA: TGTGCCAGCAGTCCCCAGACAGGGGGTGATGAAAAACTGTTTTTT. It codes for CASSPQTGGDEKLFF.

This clone was seen only once. CDR3 region: CASSFWTGLTNEKLFF. The DNA for the CDR3 is TGTGCCAGCAGCTTCTGGACAGGTTTAACTAATGAAAAACTGTTTTTT. The V call is TRBV11-2, the J call TRBJ1-4; 7 bases fit TRBD1. V lost 3 bases, J lost 1 base, and 5 bases stayed unmatched. The CDR3 consists of 16 residues. Germline V lookup: CDR1 SGHAT, CDR2 FQNNGV.

The gene calls are TRBV5-1 and TRBJ1-6, with D possibly being TRBD1 (6 bases). The germline V and J ends were trimmed by 4 bases and 4 bases, with 9 bases remaining between them. Germline CDR1 is SGHRS and CDR2 is YFSETQ. This CDR3 contains 14 residues. The CDR3 DNA is TGCGCCAGCAGCCCGGGACAATATAATTCACCCCTCCACTTT. The encoded protein is CASSPGQYNSPLHF.

This clone was picked up a small number of times. CDR3: CASSQRTGGNTEAFF. In DNA form, the CDR3 reads TGTGCCAGCAGCCAGCGGACAGGAGGGAACACTGAAGCTTTCTTT. This rearrangement joins TRBV3-1 (or the pseudogene TRBV3-2) to TRBJ1-1; 7 nucleotides line up with TRBD1. Germline V CDR1 and CDR2: LGHDT, YNNKEL (reference sequence). CDR3 length equals 15 residues. V lost 3 bases to trimming and J lost 1 base; unmatched junction nucleotides: 5.

This clone was recorded a few times. The J gene is TRBJ1-4, the V gene TRBV6-2 or TRBV6-3; no reliable D call. The V gene's germline CDR1 is MNHEY and CDR2 SVGEGT. The germline V and J ends were trimmed by 2 bases and 5 bases, with 9 bases remaining between them. This CDR3 is 14 amino acids long. CDR3 amino acids: CASSYVGLNEKLFF. CDR3 in DNA: TGTGCCAGCAGTTACGTCGGGTTGAATGAAAAACTGTTTTTT.

This clone has only a few counts. The chain couples TRBV7-9 to TRBJ1-1, with D perhaps TRBD1 (5 bases). Germline values: CDR1 SEHNR, CDR2 FQNEAQ (reference sequence). Trimming removed 4 bases at V and 3 bases at J, with 6 bases between. The CDR3 consists of 12 residues. CDR3 in amino acids: CASSWGDTEAFF. CDR3 nucleotide sequence: TGTGCCAGCAGCTGGGGGGACACTGAAGCTTTCTTT. Combining the CDR3 with reference TRBV7-9 and TRBJ1-1 gives the whole variable domain DTGVSQNPRHKITKRGQNVTFRCDPISEHNRLYWYRQTLGQGPEFLTYFQNEAQLEKSRLLSDRFSAERPKGSFSTLEIQRTEQGDSAMYLCASSWGDTEAFFGQGTRLTVV.

The rearrangement links TRBV7-9 to TRBJ1-5, with D unclear. Looked up from germline, CDR1 is SEHNR and CDR2 is FQNEAQ (reference sequence). V lost 1 base and J 1 base, leaving 14 bases between the germline ends. This CDR3 region has 17 residues. The CDR3 DNA sequence: TGTGCCAGCAGCTTAGGGACCGGGGTGGGGAGCAATCAGCCCCAGCATTTT. The encoded protein is CASSLGTGVGSNQPQHF.